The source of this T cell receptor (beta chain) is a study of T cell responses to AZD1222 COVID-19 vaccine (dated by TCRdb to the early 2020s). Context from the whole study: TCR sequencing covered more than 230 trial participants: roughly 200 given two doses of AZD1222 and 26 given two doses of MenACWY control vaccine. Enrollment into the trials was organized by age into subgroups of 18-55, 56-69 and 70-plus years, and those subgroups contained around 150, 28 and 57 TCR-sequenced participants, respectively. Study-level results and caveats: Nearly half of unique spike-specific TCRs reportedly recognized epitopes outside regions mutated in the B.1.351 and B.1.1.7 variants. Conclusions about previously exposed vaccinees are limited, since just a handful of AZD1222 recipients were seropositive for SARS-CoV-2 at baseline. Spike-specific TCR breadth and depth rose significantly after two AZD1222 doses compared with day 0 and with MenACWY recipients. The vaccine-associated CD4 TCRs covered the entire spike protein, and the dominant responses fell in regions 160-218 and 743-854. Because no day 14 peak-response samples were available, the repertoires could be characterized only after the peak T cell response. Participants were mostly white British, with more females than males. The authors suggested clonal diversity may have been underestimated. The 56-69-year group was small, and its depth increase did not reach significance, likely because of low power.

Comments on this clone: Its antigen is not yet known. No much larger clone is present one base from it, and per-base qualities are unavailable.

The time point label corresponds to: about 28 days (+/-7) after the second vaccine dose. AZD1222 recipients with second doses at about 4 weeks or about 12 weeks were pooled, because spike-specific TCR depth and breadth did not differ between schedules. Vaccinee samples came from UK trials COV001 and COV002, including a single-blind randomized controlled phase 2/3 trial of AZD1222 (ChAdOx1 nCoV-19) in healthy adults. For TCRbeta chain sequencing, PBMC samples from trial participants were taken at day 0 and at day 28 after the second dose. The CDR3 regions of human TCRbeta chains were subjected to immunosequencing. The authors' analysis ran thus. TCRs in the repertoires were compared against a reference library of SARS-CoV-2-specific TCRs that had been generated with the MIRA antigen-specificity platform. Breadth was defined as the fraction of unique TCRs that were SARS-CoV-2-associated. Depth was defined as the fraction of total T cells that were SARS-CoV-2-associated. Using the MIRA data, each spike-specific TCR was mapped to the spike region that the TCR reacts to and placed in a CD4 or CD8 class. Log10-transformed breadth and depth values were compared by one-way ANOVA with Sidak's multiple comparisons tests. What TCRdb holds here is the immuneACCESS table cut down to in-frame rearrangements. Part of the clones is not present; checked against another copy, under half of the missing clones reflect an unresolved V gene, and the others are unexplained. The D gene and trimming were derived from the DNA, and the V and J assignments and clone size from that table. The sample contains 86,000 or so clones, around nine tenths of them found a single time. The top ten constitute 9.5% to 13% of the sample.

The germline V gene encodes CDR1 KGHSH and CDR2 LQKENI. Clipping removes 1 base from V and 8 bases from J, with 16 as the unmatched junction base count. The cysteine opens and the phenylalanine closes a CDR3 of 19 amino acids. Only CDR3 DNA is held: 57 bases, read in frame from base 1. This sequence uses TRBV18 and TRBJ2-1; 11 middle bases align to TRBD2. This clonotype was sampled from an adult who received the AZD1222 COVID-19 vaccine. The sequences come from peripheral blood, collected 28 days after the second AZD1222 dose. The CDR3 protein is CASSPHAPLAGGLGDEQFF. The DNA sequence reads TGTGCCAGCTCACCACACGCCCCCCTAGCGGGAGGCCTTGGGGATGAGCAGTTCTTC.